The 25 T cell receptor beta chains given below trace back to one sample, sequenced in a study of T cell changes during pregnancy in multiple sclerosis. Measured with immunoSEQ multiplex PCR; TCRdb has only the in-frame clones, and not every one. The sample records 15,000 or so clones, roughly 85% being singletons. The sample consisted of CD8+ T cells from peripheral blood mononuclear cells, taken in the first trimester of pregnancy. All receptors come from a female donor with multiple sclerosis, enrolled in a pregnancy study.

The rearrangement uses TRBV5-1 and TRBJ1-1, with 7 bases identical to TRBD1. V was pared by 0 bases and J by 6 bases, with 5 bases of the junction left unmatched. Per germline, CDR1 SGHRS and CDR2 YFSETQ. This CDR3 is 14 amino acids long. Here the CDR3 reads CASSLADRASEAFF. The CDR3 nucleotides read TGCGCCAGCAGCTTGGCCGACAGGGCCTCTGAAGCTTTCTTT.

The CDR3 DNA reads as TGTGCCAGTAGTAAGACGAGTGGAGGGAGCTCCTACAATGAGCAGTTCTTC. Its protein product is CASSKTSGGSSYNEQFF. The chain employs TRBV19 and TRBJ2-1, with D perhaps matching TRBD2 (6 bases). Trimming took off 4 bases at V and 0 bases at J, with 16 bases between the two ends. Germline V gene lookup returns CDR1 LNHDA and CDR2 SQIVND (reference sequence). CDR3 length equals 17 residues.

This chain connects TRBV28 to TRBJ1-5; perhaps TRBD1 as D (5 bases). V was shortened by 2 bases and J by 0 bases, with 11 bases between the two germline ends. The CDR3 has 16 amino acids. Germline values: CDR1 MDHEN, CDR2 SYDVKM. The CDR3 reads CASSLPQGPSNQPQHF. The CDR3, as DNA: TGTGCCAGCAGTTTACCGCAGGGTCCTAGCAATCAGCCCCAGCATTTT. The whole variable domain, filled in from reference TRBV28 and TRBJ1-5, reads DVKVTQSSRYLVKRTGEKVFLECVQDMDHENMFWYRQDPGLGLRLIYFSYDVKMKEKGDIPEGYSVSREKKERFSLILESASTNQTSMYLCASSLPQGPSNQPQHFGDGTRLSIL.

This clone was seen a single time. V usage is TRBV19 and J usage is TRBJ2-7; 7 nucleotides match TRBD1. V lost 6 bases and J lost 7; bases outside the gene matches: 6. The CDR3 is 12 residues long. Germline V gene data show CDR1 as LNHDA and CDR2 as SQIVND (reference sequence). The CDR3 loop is CASSTGVGEQYF. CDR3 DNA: TGTGCCAGTAGCACAGGGGTGGGTGAGCAGTACTTC.

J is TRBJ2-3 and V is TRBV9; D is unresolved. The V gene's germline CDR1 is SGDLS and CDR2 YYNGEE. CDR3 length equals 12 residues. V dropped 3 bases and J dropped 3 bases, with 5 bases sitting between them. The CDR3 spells CASSDYTDTQYF. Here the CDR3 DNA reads TGTGCCAGCAGCGACTATACAGATACGCAGTATTTT.

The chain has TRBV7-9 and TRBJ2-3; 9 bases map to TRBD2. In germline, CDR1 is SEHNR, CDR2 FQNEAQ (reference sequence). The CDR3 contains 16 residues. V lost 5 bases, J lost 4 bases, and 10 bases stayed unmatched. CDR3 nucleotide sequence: TGTGCCAGCAGCCTACGTAGCGGGAGTGATGCAGATACGCAGTATTTT. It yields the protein CASSLRSGSDADTQYF. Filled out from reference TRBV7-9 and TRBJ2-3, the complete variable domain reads DTGVSQNPRHKITKRGQNVTFRCDPISEHNRLYWYRQTLGQGPEFLTYFQNEAQLEKSRLLSDRFSAERPKGSFSTLEIQRTEQGDSAMYLCASSLRSGSDADTQYFGPGTRLTVL.

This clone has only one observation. This chain's CDR3 is CASSLAGLAGGGLKDTQYF. In DNA form, the CDR3 reads TGTGCCAGCAGCTTGGCCGGACTAGCGGGGGGTGGGCTTAAAGATACGCAGTATTTT. The V call is TRBV5-4, the J call TRBJ2-3; TRBD2 matches 14 bases. Germline V CDR1 and CDR2: SGHNT, YYREEE (reference sequence). With V trimmed by 0 bases and J by 5 bases, 11 bases remained unmatched. This CDR3 is 19 amino acids long.

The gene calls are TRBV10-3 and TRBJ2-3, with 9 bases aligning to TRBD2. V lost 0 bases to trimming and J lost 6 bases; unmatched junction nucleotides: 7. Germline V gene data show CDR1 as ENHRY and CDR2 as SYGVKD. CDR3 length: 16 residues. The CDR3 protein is CAISESGSGSGDTQYF. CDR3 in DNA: TGTGCCATCAGTGAGTCGGGTAGCGGGAGTGGCGATACGCAGTATTTT.

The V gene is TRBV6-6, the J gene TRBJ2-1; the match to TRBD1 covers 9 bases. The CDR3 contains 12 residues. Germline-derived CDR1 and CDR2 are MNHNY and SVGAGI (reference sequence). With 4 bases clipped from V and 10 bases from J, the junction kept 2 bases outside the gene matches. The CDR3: CASSWDRVEQFF. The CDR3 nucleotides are TGTGCCAGCAGTTGGGACAGGGTCGAGCAGTTCTTC.

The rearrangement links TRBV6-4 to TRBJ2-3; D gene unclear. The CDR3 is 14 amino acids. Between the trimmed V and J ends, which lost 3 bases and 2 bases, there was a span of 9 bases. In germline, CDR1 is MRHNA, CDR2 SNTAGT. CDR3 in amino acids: CASSESESTDTQYF. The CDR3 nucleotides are TGTGCCAGCAGTGAGAGTGAGTCCACAGATACGCAGTATTTT.

This chain's CDR3 is CASSIGGADTQYF. The CDR3 DNA sequence: TGTGCCAGTAGTATTGGCGGTGCAGATACGCAGTATTTT. V is TRBV19 and J is TRBJ2-3; D is ambiguous. The V end lost 3 bases, the J end lost 4 bases, and 8 bases lay between the germline ends. Germline V gives CDR1 LNHDA, CDR2 SQIVND (reference sequence). The CDR3 contains 13 residues. The whole variable domain, remainder taken from reference TRBV19 and TRBJ2-3, is DGGITQSPKYLFRKEGQNVTLSCEQNLNHDAMYWYRQDPGQGLRLIYYSQIVNDFQKGDIAEGYSVSREKKESFPLTVTSAQKNPTAFYLCASSIGGADTQYFGPGTRLTVL.

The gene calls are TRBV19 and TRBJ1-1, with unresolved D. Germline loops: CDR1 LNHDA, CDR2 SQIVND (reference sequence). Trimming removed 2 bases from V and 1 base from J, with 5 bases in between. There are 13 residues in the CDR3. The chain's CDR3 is CASSITSNTEAFF. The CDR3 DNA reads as TGTGCCAGTAGTATAACTTCGAACACTGAAGCTTTCTTT.

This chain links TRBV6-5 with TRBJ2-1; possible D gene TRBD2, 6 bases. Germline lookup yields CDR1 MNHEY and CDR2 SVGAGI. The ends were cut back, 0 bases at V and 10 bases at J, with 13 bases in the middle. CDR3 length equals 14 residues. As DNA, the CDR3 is TGTGCCAGCAGTTACTCGACGGGAGAGGGCGAGCAGTTCTTC. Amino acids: CASSYSTGEGEQFF.

The chain's CDR3 is CASSLGPDEQFF. CDR3 DNA sequence: TGTGCCAGCAGCTTAGGGCCGGATGAGCAGTTCTTC. The rearrangement links TRBV13 to TRBJ2-1; D gene ambiguous. The V end was cut by 0 bases, the J end by 8 bases, with 5 bases between. The CDR3 has 12 residues. Germline CDR1 and CDR2: PRHDT and FYEKMQ (reference sequence). Together with reference TRBV13 and TRBJ2-1, the CDR3 gives the full variable domain: AAGVIQSPRHLIKEKRETATLKCYPIPRHDTVYWYQQGPGQDPQFLISFYEKMQSDKGSIPDRFSAQQFSDYHSELNMSSLELGDSALYFCASSLGPDEQFFGPGTRLTVL.

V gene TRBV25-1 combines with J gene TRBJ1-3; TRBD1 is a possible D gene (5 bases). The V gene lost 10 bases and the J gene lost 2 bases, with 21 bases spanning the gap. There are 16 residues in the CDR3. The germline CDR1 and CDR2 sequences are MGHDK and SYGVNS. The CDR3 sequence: CATGDLSGGPGNTIYF. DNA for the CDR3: TGTGCCACGGGGGACTTGAGTGGAGGACCTGGAAACACCATATATTTT.

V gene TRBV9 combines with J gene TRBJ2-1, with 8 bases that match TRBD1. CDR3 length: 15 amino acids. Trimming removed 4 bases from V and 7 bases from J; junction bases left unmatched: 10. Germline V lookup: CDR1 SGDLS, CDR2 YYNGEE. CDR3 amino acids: CASSLTGGQLNEQFF. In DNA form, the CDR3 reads TGTGCCAGCAGCCTAACAGGGGGACAGTTGAATGAGCAGTTCTTC. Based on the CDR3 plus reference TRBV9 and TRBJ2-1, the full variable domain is DSGVTQTPKHLITATGQRVTLRCSPRSGDLSVYWYQQSLDQGLQFLIQYYNGEERAKGNILERFSAQQFPDLHSELNLSSLELGDSALYFCASSLTGGQLNEQFFGPGTRLTVL.

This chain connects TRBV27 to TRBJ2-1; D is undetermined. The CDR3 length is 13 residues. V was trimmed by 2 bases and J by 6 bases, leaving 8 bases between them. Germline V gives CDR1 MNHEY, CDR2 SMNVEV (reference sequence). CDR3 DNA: TGTGCCAGCAGTTTAAGTCGCGGCAATGAGCAGTTCTTC. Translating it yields CASSLSRGNEQFF.

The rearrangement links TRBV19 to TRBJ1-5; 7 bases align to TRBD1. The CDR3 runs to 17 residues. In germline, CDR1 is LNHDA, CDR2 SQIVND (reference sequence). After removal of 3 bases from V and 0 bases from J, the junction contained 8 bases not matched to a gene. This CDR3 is CASSISHTGVSNQPQHF. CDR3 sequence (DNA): TGTGCCAGTAGTATCTCTCACACAGGGGTTAGCAATCAGCCCCAGCATTTT.

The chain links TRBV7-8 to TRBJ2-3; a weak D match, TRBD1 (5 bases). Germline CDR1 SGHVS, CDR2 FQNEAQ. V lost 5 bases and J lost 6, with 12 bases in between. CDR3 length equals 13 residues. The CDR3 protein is CASSPWQGDTQYF. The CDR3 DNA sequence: TGTGCCAGCAGCCCGTGGCAGGGTGATACGCAGTATTTT. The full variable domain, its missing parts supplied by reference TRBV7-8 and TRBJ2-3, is GAGVSQSPRYKVAKRGQDVALRCDPISGHVSLFWYQQALGQGPEFLTYFQNEAQLDKSGLPSDRFFAERPEGSVSTLKIQRTQQEDSAVYLCASSPWQGDTQYFGPGTRLTVL.

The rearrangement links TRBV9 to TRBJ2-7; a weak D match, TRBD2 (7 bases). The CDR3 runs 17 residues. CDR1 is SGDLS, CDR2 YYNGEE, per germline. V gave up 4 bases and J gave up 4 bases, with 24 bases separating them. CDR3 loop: CASSPLEGGPGPYEQYF. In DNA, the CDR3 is TGTGCCAGCAGCCCTTTGGAGGGGGGGCCCGGGCCTTACGAGCAGTACTTC. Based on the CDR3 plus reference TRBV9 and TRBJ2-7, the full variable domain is DSGVTQTPKHLITATGQRVTLRCSPRSGDLSVYWYQQSLDQGLQFLIQYYNGEERAKGNILERFSAQQFPDLHSELNLSSLELGDSALYFCASSPLEGGPGPYEQYFGPGTRLTVT.

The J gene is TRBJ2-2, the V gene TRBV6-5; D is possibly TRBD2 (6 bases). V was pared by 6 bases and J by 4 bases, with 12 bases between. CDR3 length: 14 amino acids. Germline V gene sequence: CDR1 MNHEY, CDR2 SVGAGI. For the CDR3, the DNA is TGTGCCAGCAGCCCCGTGGGGGGCACCGGGGAGCTGTTTTTT. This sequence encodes CASSPVGGTGELFF.

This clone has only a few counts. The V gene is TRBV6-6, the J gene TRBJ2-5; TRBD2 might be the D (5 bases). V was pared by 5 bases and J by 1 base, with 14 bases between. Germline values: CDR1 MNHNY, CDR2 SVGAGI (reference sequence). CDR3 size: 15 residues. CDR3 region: CASSNYAGVQETQYF. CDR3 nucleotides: TGTGCCAGCAGTAATTACGCGGGCGTCCAAGAGACCCAGTACTTC.

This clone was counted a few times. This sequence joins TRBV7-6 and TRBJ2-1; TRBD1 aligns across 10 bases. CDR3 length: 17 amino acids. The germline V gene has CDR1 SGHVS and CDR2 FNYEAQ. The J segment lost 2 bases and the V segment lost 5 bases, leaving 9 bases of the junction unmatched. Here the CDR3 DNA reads TGTGCCAGCAGCGTCAAGCCGGGACAGGGGCCCTACAATGAGCAGTTCTTC. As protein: CASSVKPGQGPYNEQFF.

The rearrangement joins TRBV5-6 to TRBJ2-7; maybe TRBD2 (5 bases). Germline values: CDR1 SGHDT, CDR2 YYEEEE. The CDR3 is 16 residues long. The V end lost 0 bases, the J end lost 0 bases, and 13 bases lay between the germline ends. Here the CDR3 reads CASSLEALGSSYEQYF. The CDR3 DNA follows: TGTGCCAGCAGCTTGGAAGCGTTGGGGAGCTCCTACGAGCAGTACTTC.

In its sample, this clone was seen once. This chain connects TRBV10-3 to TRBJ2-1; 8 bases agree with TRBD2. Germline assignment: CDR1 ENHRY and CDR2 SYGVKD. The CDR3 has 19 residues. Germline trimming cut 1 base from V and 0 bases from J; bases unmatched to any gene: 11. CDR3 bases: TGTGCCATCAGTGAGTGGGGGGGACTAGGCAAAAACTCCTACAATGAGCAGTTCTTC. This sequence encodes CAISEWGGLGKNSYNEQFF.